This TCR beta chain was found in a study of type 1 regulatory T cells. The overall study: This in vitro CD4 product, T-allo10, is enriched for Tr1 cells and alloantigen-specific.

The germline V gene encodes CDR1 SGHTA and CDR2 FQGNSA. CDR3 length: 15 residues. V was pared by 1 base and J by 3 bases, with 10 bases between. MiXCR, applied by TCRdb to the reads, yields one record per CDR3 protein. The data contain 80,000 to 100,000 distinct CDR3 sequences, about a third of them singletons. The source is a human donor in good health. Sequenced sample: CD4+ T cells, either the whole sample or a sorted fraction (not recorded which). This chain links TRBV7-2 with TRBJ2-1; tentatively, D is TRBD2 (6 bases). Here the CDR3 DNA reads TGTGCCAGCAGCTTAGAGGGACTGAGCTACAATGAGCAGTTCTTC. This codes for CASSLEGLSYNEQFF.